The next 26 T cell receptor beta chains were all read from a single sample in a study of shared clonotypes between healthy human individuals (dated by TCRdb to the early 2020s). Receptors were amplified or captured by the immunoSEQ multiplex PCR assay. Imported from immuneACCESS, the table was reduced by TCRdb to in-frame sequences with V and J called. These copies leave out some clones; in studies compared against another copy, an unresolved V gene accounts for under half, and the cause of the remainder is not known. The sample table lists some 1.5 million clones, 95% to 99% of them with a count of one. The top ten hold roughly 0.45% of the sample. Sequencing was performed on naive CD4+ T cells sorted from blood. Read against the paper, the sample's cell subset or site label means: CD45RA+ positively selected. These receptors were taken from a man between 25 and 39 years old in good health.

J is TRBJ2-1 and V is TRBV18; 10 nucleotides align to TRBD2. Looked up from germline, CDR1 is KGHSH and CDR2 is LQKENI. This CDR3 spans 15 amino acids. The V segment lost 1 base and the J segment 6 bases; nucleotides outside the gene matches: 3. The CDR3 loop reads CASSPQAGGPNEQFF. The CDR3 DNA sequence: TGTGCCAGCTCACCACAAGCGGGAGGGCCCAATGAGCAGTTCTTC.

The J gene is TRBJ1-1, the V gene TRBV7-9; a weak D match, TRBD1 (5 bases). Germline V CDR1 and CDR2: SEHNR, FQNEAQ (reference sequence). Trimming pared 5 bases from V and 5 bases from J, leaving 15 bases between. CDR3 length: 14 amino acids. CDR3 residues: CASSLDQGETEAFF. CDR3 DNA: TGTGCCAGCAGCCTCGATCAGGGTGAAACTGAAGCTTTCTTT.

This rearrangement joins TRBV19 to TRBJ1-2; perhaps TRBD1 as D (5 bases). The CDR3 has 15 amino acids. Per germline, CDR1 LNHDA and CDR2 SQIVND (reference sequence). V was shortened by 0 bases and J by 4 bases, with 12 bases between the two germline ends. The CDR3 region is CASSIDTGSPYGYTF. CDR3 bases: TGTGCCAGTAGTATAGACACAGGAAGTCCCTATGGCTACACCTTC. Together with reference TRBV19 and TRBJ1-2, the CDR3 gives the full variable domain: DGGITQSPKYLFRKEGQNVTLSCEQNLNHDAMYWYRQDPGQGLRLIYYSQIVNDFQKGDIAEGYSVSREKKESFPLTVTSAQKNPTAFYLCASSIDTGSPYGYTFGSGTRLTVV.

The chain uses TRBV10-3 and TRBJ2-7; D remains ambiguous. This CDR3 has 15 residues. Trimming left V 0 bases short and J 5 bases short, with 14 bases between. The germline CDR1 and CDR2 sequences are ENHRY and SYGVKD. The CDR3 loop reads CAISESPALVDEQYF. CDR3 nucleotide sequence: TGTGCCATCAGTGAGTCGCCAGCTTTGGTCGACGAGCAGTACTTC.

The chain uses TRBV7-2 and TRBJ2-7; 11 bases fit TRBD2. The trim removed 1 base at V and 2 bases at J, leaving 4 bases unmatched. Germline values: CDR1 SGHTA, CDR2 FQGNSA. This CDR3 spans 16 amino acids. CDR3 region: CASSLEGLAAAYEQYF. The CDR3 DNA sequence: TGTGCCAGCAGCTTAGAGGGACTAGCGGCAGCCTACGAGCAGTACTTC.

The chain uses TRBV28 and TRBJ1-5; 10 bases fit TRBD1. Losses at the gene ends were 8 bases for V and 1 base for J; bases not matched to a gene: 8. In germline, CDR1 is MDHEN, CDR2 SYDVKM. This CDR3 comprises 16 residues. CDR3: CASGRKDRGSNQPQHF. The CDR3 DNA sequence: TGTGCCAGCGGACGGAAGGACAGGGGGAGCAATCAGCCCCAGCATTTT.

The chain carries TRBV2 and TRBJ2-1; weak D call: TRBD2 (5 bases). Germline V gives CDR1 SNHLY, CDR2 FYNNEI. Trimming removed 2 bases from V and 8 bases from J, with 16 bases in between. CDR3 length equals 15 residues. CDR3 bases: TGTGCCAGCAGTGAACTCCTTAGGACTCTTGATGAGCAGTTCTTC. Translated: CASSELLRTLDEQFF.

The chain has TRBV10-3 and TRBJ2-3; 7 positions match TRBD1. Per germline, CDR1 ENHRY and CDR2 SYGVKD. The ends lost 6 bases at V and 0 bases at J; junction bases unmatched: 6. CDR3 size: 15 residues. This CDR3 reads CAIRTTGTSTDTQYF. The DNA for the CDR3 is TGTGCCATCAGGACGACAGGGACCAGCACAGATACGCAGTATTTT.

The V and J genes are TRBV7-2 and TRBJ1-4; 7 nucleotides align to TRBD1. CDR1 is SGHTA, CDR2 FQGNSA, per germline. The length of the CDR3 is 17 residues. V shed 5 bases and J 6 bases; nucleotides not matched to a gene: 15. The CDR3: CASSVGENRGWDEKLFF. The CDR3 coding sequence is TGTGCCAGCAGCGTAGGTGAAAACAGGGGCTGGGATGAAAAACTGTTTTTT. The full variable domain, rest sourced from reference TRBV7-2 and TRBJ1-4, is GAGVSQSPSNKVTEKGKDVELRCDPISGHTALYWYRQSLGQGLEFLIYFQGNSAPDKSGLPSDRFSAERTGGSVSTLTIQRTQQEDSAVYLCASSVGENRGWDEKLFFGSGTQLSVL.

This clone was seen just once. V usage is TRBV29-1 and J usage is TRBJ2-5; a possible D gene is TRBD2 (6 bases). The CDR3 spans 15 residues. Germline-derived CDR1 and CDR2 are SQVTM and ANQGSEA. Trimming removed 6 bases at V and 4 bases at J, with 21 bases between. CDR3 bases: TGCAGCGTCCCTCGGGCGGAGGGTTTGGGAGAGACCCAGTACTTC. The encoded protein is CSVPRAEGLGETQYF.

The V and J genes are TRBV5-4 and TRBJ1-5; the D gene is possibly TRBD1 (6 bases). The CDR3 length is 13 residues. Trimming left V 4 bases short and J 7 bases short, with 12 bases between. CDR1 and CDR2 (germline): SGHNT, YYREEE (reference sequence). The CDR3 region has the DNA TGTGCCAGCAGCCAGGCCGGACAGCAGCCCCAGCATTTT. Translating it yields CASSQAGQQPQHF.

The chain couples TRBV9 to TRBJ2-2; D remains unclear. V was cut by 0 bases and J by 0 bases, with 9 bases left in between. Per the germline V gene, CDR1 is SGDLS and CDR2 is YYNGEE. The CDR3 is made up of 16 amino acids. This chain's CDR3 is CASSVVVSSNTGELFF. CDR3 nucleotide sequence: TGTGCCAGCAGCGTAGTGGTCAGCTCGAACACCGGGGAGCTGTTTTTT. Drawing the rest from reference TRBV9 and TRBJ2-2, the complete variable domain is DSGVTQTPKHLITATGQRVTLRCSPRSGDLSVYWYQQSLDQGLQFLIQYYNGEERAKGNILERFSAQQFPDLHSELNLSSLELGDSALYFCASSVVVSSNTGELFFGEGSRLTVL.

The V call is TRBV5-1, the J call TRBJ1-2, with D possibly being TRBD1 (5 bases). Germline assignment: CDR1 SGHRS and CDR2 YFSETQ. V lost 0 bases, J lost 8 bases, and 17 bases lay in between. The CDR3 is 15 residues long. CDR3 loop: CASSLGPSRVGGYTF. The DNA for the CDR3 is TGCGCCAGCAGCTTGGGCCCCTCCAGGGTAGGAGGCTACACCTTC.

The chain joins TRBV29-1 to TRBJ1-2; D gene unclear. The CDR3 totals 12 residues. Looked up from germline, CDR1 is SQVTM and CDR2 is ANQGSEA. The ends were cut back, 8 bases at V and 2 bases at J, with 12 bases in the middle. CDR3 protein: CSISSVNYGYTF. The CDR3 region has the DNA TGCAGCATCTCTTCAGTGAACTATGGCTACACCTTC.

The chain couples TRBV30 to TRBJ2-7; D possibly matches TRBD1 or TRBD2 (5 bases each). Germline loops: CDR1 GTSNPN, CDR2 SVGIG (reference sequence). CDR3 length: 12 amino acids. Trimming removed 5 bases from V and 3 bases from J, with 11 bases in between. Here the CDR3 reads CAWGGINYEQYF. The CDR3 nucleotides read TGTGCCTGGGGGGGAATAAACTACGAGCAGTACTTC.

The CDR3 here is CASSFPRGQAGEAFF. The DNA of the CDR3 is TGTGCCAGCAGCTTCCCGCGCGGACAGGCGGGCGAAGCTTTCTTT. The chain combines TRBV5-4 with TRBJ1-1; 7 bases are a match to TRBD1. The CDR3 spans 15 residues. The germline V gene has CDR1 SGHNT and CDR2 YYREEE (reference sequence). Germline trimming cut 2 bases from V and 8 bases from J; bases unmatched to any gene: 12.

The rearrangement links TRBV28 to TRBJ2-7; no reliable D call. Trimming left V 6 bases short and J 3 bases short, with 18 bases between. Germline V gene lookup returns CDR1 MDHEN and CDR2 SYDVKM. CDR3 length: 15 residues. The CDR3 protein is CASSTWVFSNYEQYF. The CDR3 DNA sequence: TGTGCCAGCAGCACCTGGGTGTTTAGTAACTACGAGCAGTACTTC.

This chain joins TRBV6-1 and TRBJ2-1, with unresolved D. Trimming took 4 bases from V and 9 from J, leaving 19 bases between them. The CDR3 has 15 amino acids. Germline V gene data show CDR1 as MNHNS and CDR2 as SASEGT. The CDR3 protein is CASSVLNSRVGEQFF. The CDR3 DNA follows: TGTGCCAGCAGTGTACTGAACTCCCGGGTGGGTGAGCAGTTCTTC.

The rearrangement joins TRBV29-1 to TRBJ2-1; tentative D call: TRBD1 (6 bases). V gave up 3 bases and J gave up 8 bases, with 11 bases separating them. Per the germline V gene, CDR1 is SQVTM and CDR2 is ANQGSEA. The CDR3 has 12 amino acids. CDR3 sequence: CSVDLGADEQFF. Here the CDR3 DNA reads TGCAGCGTTGACCTGGGGGCGGATGAGCAGTTCTTC.

This chain uses TRBV5-4 with TRBJ1-2; 11 bases fit TRBD1. Germline CDR1 reads SGHNT; CDR2 reads YYREEE (reference sequence). The J segment lost 2 bases and the V segment lost 4 bases, leaving 10 bases of the junction unmatched. This CDR3 contains 17 residues. The CDR3: CASSRKDRGLSNYGYTF. The CDR3 region has the DNA TGTGCCAGCAGCCGGAAGGACAGGGGGCTGTCGAACTATGGCTACACCTTC.

The chain couples TRBV11-2 to TRBJ2-5; D uncertain. V was cut by 1 base and J by 7 bases, with 10 bases left in between. The CDR3 spans 13 residues. Germline assignment: CDR1 SGHAT and CDR2 FQNNGV. Here the CDR3 reads CASSLGADRTQYF. CDR3 nucleotide sequence: TGTGCCAGCAGCTTAGGTGCCGATAGGACCCAGTACTTC.

The rearrangement uses TRBV7-2 and TRBJ1-2, with no clear D. This CDR3 contains 14 residues. The germline gives CDR1 SGHTA, CDR2 FQGNSA. Trimming pared 5 bases from V and 8 bases from J, leaving 18 bases between. CDR3 protein: CASSPTLGHSGYTF. The CDR3 nucleotides read TGTGCCAGCAGCCCCACCCTCGGGCACTCCGGCTACACCTTC.

V usage is TRBV13 and J usage is TRBJ2-3; the D gene is possibly TRBD2 (6 bases). Looked up from germline, CDR1 is PRHDT and CDR2 is FYEKMQ (reference sequence). The length of the CDR3 is 13 residues. Deletions cut 4 bases from V and 2 bases from J, with 7 bases between. The CDR3 DNA sequence: TGTGCCAGCAGCTCGGGGGACACAGATACGCAGTATTTT. Encoded protein: CASSSGDTDTQYF.

This clone was recorded only once. This chain uses TRBV4-3 with TRBJ2-2; D is uncertain. CDR3 length: 16 amino acids. Germline V gene sequence: CDR1 LGHNA, CDR2 YSLEER. V shed 1 base and J shed 5 bases, with 14 bases lying between them. The CDR3 spells CASSQAQGPSTGELFF. The CDR3 region has the DNA TGCGCCAGCAGCCAAGCCCAAGGGCCAAGTACCGGGGAGCTGTTTTTT.

CDR3 region: CASSLTVEGNTIYF. DNA for the CDR3: TGTGCCAGCAGCTTAACCGTGGAGGGAAACACCATATATTTT. This chain joins TRBV7-9 and TRBJ1-3; no clear D. The V gene's germline CDR1 is SEHNR and CDR2 FQNEAQ (reference sequence). Trimming left V 2 bases short and J 4 bases short, with 9 bases between. CDR3 length: 14 amino acids. Filled out from reference TRBV7-9 and TRBJ1-3, the complete variable domain reads DTGVSQNPRHKITKRGQNVTFRCDPISEHNRLYWYRQTLGQGPEFLTYFQNEAQLEKSRLLSDRFSAERPKGSFSTLEIQRTEQGDSAMYLCASSLTVEGNTIYFGEGSWLTVV.

Concerning this clone: The sample contains more than one DNA sequence encoding this CDR3. The chain joins TRBV6-1 to TRBJ1-5, with D uncertain. The ends were cut back, 1 base at V and 4 bases at J, with 8 bases in the middle. Germline V gene sequence: CDR1 MNHNS, CDR2 SASEGT. The CDR3 is made up of 14 amino acids. CDR3 region: CASSEGGGNQPQHF. The CDR3 DNA is TGTGCCAGCAGTGAAGGGGGAGGTAATCAGCCCCAGCATTTT.